The clone carrying this T cell receptor beta chain was detected many times. The target antigen is unknown. The CDR3 is 14 amino acids. Per the germline V gene, CDR1 is PRHDT and CDR2 is FYEKMQ (reference sequence). The ends were cut back, 2 bases at V and 6 bases at J, with 11 bases in the middle. Amplification yielded TCR beta CDR3 regions, with RNA transcripts as the source. A set of HTBI primers served as the primers for a first-round RT-PCR of the TCR CDR3. TCRdb fed the multiplex PCR reads into MiXCR, producing one record per CDR3 protein. Of about 700,000 distinct CDR3 sequences listed, 12% to 15% are singletons. This specimen comes from a study of T cells in Graves' hyperthyroidism and ophthalmopathy. Study results and caveats: Ophthalmopathy was distinguished from stable hyperthyroidism by 13 V-J signatures.

Clinical symptoms, serum thyroxine, TRAb, thyroid ultrasound and orbital computed tomography informed diagnoses. The PBMCs studied were ones that came from about 9.9 ml fresh peripheral blood. The receptor was isolated from a woman between 18 and 29 years old with Graves' hyperthyroidism. The sequenced material came from blood. The rearrangement joins TRBV13 to TRBJ1-5; D possibly corresponds to TRBD1 (5 bases). The CDR3 nucleotides read TGTGCCAGCAGCTTATGGGGCCGCGGTCAGCCCCAGCATTTT. This gives the protein CASSLWGRGQPQHF.